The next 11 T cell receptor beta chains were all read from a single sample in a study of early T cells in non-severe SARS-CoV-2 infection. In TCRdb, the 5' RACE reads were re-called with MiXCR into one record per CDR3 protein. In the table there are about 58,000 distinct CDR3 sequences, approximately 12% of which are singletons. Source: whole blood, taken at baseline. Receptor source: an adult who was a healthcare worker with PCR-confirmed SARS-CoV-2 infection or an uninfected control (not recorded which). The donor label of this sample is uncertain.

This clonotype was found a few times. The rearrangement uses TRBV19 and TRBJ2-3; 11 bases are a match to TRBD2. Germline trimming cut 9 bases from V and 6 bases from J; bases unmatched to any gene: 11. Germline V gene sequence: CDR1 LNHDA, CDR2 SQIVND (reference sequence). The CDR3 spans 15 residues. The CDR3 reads CASGGTSGIGDTQYF. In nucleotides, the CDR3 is TGTGCCAGCGGGGGGACTAGCGGAATTGGGGATACGCAGTATTTT.

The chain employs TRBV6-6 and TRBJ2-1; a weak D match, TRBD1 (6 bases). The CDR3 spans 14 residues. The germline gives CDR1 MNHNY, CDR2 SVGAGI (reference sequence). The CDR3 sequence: CAARDIESVGEQFF. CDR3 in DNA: TGTGCAGCCCGGGACATAGAATCTGTCGGGGAGCAGTTCTTC.

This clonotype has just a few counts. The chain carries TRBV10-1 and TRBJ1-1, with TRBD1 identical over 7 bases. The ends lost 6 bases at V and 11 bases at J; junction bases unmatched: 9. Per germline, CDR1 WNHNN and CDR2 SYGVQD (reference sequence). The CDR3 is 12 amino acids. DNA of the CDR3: TGCGCCAGCAGCGACGTGGACAGGATGGCTTTCTTT. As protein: CASSDVDRMAFF.

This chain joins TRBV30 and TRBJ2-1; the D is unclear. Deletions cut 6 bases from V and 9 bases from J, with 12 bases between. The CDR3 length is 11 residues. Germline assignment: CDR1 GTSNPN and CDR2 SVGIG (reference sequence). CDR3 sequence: CACSQSGEQFF. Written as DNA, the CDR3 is TGTGCCTGCAGCCAGTCAGGTGAGCAGTTCTTC.

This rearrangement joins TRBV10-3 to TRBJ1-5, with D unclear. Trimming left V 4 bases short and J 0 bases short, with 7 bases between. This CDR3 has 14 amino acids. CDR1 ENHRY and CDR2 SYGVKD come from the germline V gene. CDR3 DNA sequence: TGTGCCATCAGTGCGGCAGATAGCAATCAGCCCCAGCATTTT. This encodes CAISAADSNQPQHF.

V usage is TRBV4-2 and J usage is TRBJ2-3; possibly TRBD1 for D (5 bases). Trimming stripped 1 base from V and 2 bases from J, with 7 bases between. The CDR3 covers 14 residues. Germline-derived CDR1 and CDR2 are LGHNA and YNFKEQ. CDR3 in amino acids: CASSQVGHTDTQYF. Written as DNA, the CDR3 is TGTGCCAGCAGCCAAGTGGGGCACACAGATACGCAGTATTTT.

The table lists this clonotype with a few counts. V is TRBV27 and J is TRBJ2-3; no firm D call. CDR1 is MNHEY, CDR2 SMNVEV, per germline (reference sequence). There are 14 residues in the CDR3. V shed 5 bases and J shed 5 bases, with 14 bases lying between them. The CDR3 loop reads CASSHRSGLDTQYF. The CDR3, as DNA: TGTGCCAGCAGTCATCGCTCCGGCCTAGATACGCAGTATTTT.

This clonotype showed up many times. CDR3 sequence: CSARDLSSGGANTGELFF. In nucleotides, the CDR3 is TGCAGTGCTAGAGATCTCTCTAGCGGGGGGGCGAACACCGGGGAGCTGTTTTTT. The gene calls are TRBV20-1 and TRBJ2-2, with 12 bases that match TRBD2. This CDR3 is 18 amino acids long. Trimming removed 0 bases from V and 0 bases from J; junction bases left unmatched: 5. CDR1 is DFQATT and CDR2 is SNEGSKA in the germline V gene (reference sequence).

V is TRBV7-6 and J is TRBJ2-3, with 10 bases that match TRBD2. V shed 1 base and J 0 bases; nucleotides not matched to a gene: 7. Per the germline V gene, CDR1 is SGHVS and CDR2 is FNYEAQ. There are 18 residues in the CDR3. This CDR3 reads CASSLVSGGSVSTDTQYF. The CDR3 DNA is TGTGCCAGCAGCTTAGTTAGCGGGGGGTCTGTTAGCACAGATACGCAGTATTTT.

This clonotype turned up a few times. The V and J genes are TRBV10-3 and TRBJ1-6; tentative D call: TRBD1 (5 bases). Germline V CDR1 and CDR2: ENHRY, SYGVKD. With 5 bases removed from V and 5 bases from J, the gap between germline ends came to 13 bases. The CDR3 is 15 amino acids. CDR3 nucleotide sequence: TGTGCCATCAGTAGGGGAGAGTTTGATAATTCACCCCTCCACTTT. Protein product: CAISRGEFDNSPLHF.

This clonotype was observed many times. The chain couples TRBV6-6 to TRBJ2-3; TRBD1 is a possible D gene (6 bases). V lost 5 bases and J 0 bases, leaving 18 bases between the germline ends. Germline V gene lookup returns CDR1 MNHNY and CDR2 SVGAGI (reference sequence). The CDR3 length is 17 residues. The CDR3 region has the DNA TGTGCCAGCAGTACAGCAAAACCGGGACACAGCACAGATACGCAGTATTTT. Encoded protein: CASSTAKPGHSTDTQYF.